This TCR beta chain is drawn from a study of OX40 agonist ivuxolimab in advanced cancers. Context from the whole study: Ivuxolimab was a fully human IgG2 agonistic monoclonal antibody targeting the costimulatory receptor OX40 (CD134). Intravenous ivuxolimab was administered to patients every 2 weeks at six dose levels: 0.01, 0.1, 0.3, 1.5, 3 and 10 mg/kg. The point of sequencing TCRbeta in the periphery was to test whether ivuxolimab changed TCR sequence diversity and drove clonal T-cell expansion. Prior anti-PD-1, anti-PD-L1 or anti-CTLA-4 therapy was permitted, and checkpoint inhibitors had been received by less than 45% of dose-escalation patients. Of the roughly 52 dose-escalation patients, hepatocellular carcinoma was present in 19, melanoma in roughly 15, renal cell carcinoma in 9 and head and neck cancer in 9. The dose-escalation cohort was around 84% male with a mean age of about 54 years, ranging from roughly 20 to 80. Partial responses occurred in three dose-escalation patients: two with cutaneous melanoma and one with hepatocellular carcinoma. The paper describes the monotherapy dose-escalation part (N = 52 patients) of the phase I trial of ivuxolimab. Points the paper makes about the study in general: Low levels of normalized T-cell clonal expansion were also seen in some patients who did not respond. In the 0.1-3.0 mg/kg groups, partial responders had among the lowest normalized peripheral clonal expansion, particularly in CD8+ T cells. The antigen specificity of the clonally expanded peripheral T cells was not determined. At doses of 0.1 to 3.0 mg/kg, clonal expansion of both CD4+ and CD8+ blood T cells was observed from baseline to week 6. After ivuxolimab, more expanded clones were found on average in CD8+ T cells than in CD4+ T cells.

For sequencing of the TCRbeta CDR3 region, genomic DNA was extracted from the sorted cells. The immunoSEQ Assay was used for sequencing of TCRbeta CDR3 regions. The table was pulled from immuneACCESS by TCRdb, which kept in-frame rearrangements only. Such tables lose some clones; where checked, under half of the loss comes from unresolved V genes, and the rest has no known cause. The sample has around 67,000 clones on record, around 83% of them singletons. The biggest ten clones account for around 2% of the sample. Worth noting for this clone: Its antigen is currently not known. No per-base quality is available; no much larger clone lies one base away.

The trial excluded patients who had a history of autoimmune disease or who were on systemic immunosuppression. In every dose cohort, peripheral blood was drawn for TCR sequencing at baseline, cycle 4 day 1, and cycle 7 day 1. Samples came from an open-label, multicenter, first-in-human phase I dose-escalation trial of ivuxolimab. Adults with locally advanced or metastatic melanoma, renal cell, hepatocellular, or head and neck squamous cell carcinoma were enrolled in the trial. Before TCR sequencing, CD4+ and CD8+ T cells were separately sorted from peripheral blood. Cut back by 0 bases and 10 bases, the V and J ends lie 11 bases apart. Spanning cysteine to phenylalanine, the CDR3 consists of 13 amino acids. Just CDR3 DNA is preserved here, 39 bases in frame from base 1. The germline V gene (reference sequence) sets CDR1 to SGHNT and CDR2 to YYREEE.

Material: CD4+ or CD8+ T cells sorted from blood, obtained in a trial of the OX40 agonist ivuxolimab. This clonotype was obtained from an adult with an advanced solid tumor such as melanoma, head and neck, liver or kidney cancer. This sequence uses TRBV5-4 and TRBJ2-1, with an unclear D gene assignment. The nucleotide sequence reads TGTGCCAGCAGCTTGGTGGAACTCCCGGAGCAGTTCTTC. This sequence encodes CASSLVELPEQFF.